The 3 T cell receptor beta chains listed next were all sequenced from one sample in a study of cytomegalovirus exposure and HLA in healthy donors. PCR was performed using 60 Vbeta and 13 Jbeta primers. Profiling relied on immunoSEQ multiplex PCR, and the TCRdb table lists in-frame clones only, not all of them. This table holds about 97,000 clones, around 75% found once. Sequenced material: PBMCs. These receptors were obtained from a man aged 45-60 years in good health and CMV-seronegative.

This chain joins TRBV27 and TRBJ2-7; 8 bases align to TRBD2. The CDR3 is made up of 13 amino acids. The trim removed 2 bases at V and 5 bases at J, leaving 2 bases unmatched. Germline CDR1 is MNHEY and CDR2 is SMNVEV (reference sequence). The CDR3 spells CASSLREGDEQYF. The CDR3 DNA reads TGTGCCAGCAGTTTACGGGAGGGGGACGAGCAGTACTTC.

The chain recombines TRBV15 with TRBJ1-3; D is unresolved. The CDR3 length is 13 residues. V lost 0 bases and J lost 4, with 4 bases in between. CDR1 is LNHNV and CDR2 is YYDKDF in the germline V gene (reference sequence). In nucleotides, the CDR3 is TGTGCCACCAGCAGAGATCTGGGAAACACCATATATTTT. It translates to CATSRDLGNTIYF.

The gene calls are TRBV27 and TRBJ2-1; D call uncertain. This CDR3 is 13 amino acids long. Per germline, CDR1 MNHEY and CDR2 SMNVEV (reference sequence). V lost 1 base and J 10 bases, leaving 11 bases between the germline ends. The CDR3 loop is CASSLYQIGEQFF. CDR3 in DNA: TGTGCCAGCAGTTTATACCAGATCGGGGAGCAGTTCTTC.